This T cell receptor (beta chain) stems from a study of blood T cell repertoires in COVID-19. Study context: The United States, Italy and Spain provided the acute and convalescent COVID-19 samples.

Study processing details: Researchers report that nucleated cell counts were estimated from reference gene primer amplification. Profiling relied on immunoSEQ multiplex PCR, and the TCRdb table lists in-frame clones only, not all of them. V and J calls and clone size follow that table, whereas D and trimming were derived from the DNA. The sample consists of about 140,000 clones, roughly 85% of them appearing once. Participants were aged about 18 to 89 years from approximately 23 US areas. The CDR3 sequence is 14 residues long. Germline V lookup: CDR1 ENHRY, CDR2 SYGVKD. Trimming shortened V by 2 bases and J by 4 bases, and 11 bases separated the two germline ends.

Input material: PBMCs or T cells enriched from blood (not recorded which). The chain is built from TRBV10-3 and TRBJ1-2, with D maybe TRBD1 (5 bases). The sequence came from a man aged 50-59 years who had recovered from COVID-19. CDR3 DNA sequence: TGTGCCATCAGTGAGGGGGGGACCATCTATGGCTACACCTTC. It yields the protein CAISEGGTIYGYTF.